Below, 14 T cell receptor beta chains from the same sample are listed, as sequenced in a study of OX40 agonist ivuxolimab in advanced cancers. Produced via immunoSEQ multiplex PCR; TCRdb's table is partial and in-frame only. The sample shows around 74,000 clones, 92% of them seen only once. Sequencing used CD4+ or CD8+ T cells sorted from blood, obtained in a trial of the OX40 agonist ivuxolimab. These receptors were obtained from an adult with an advanced solid tumor such as melanoma, head and neck, liver or kidney cancer.

The V call is TRBV9, the J call TRBJ2-1, with 11 bases that match TRBD2. CDR3 size: 16 residues. Germline V gene data show CDR1 as SGDLS and CDR2 as YYNGEE. Germline trimming cut 0 bases from V and 8 bases from J; bases unmatched to any gene: 7. The DNA for the CDR3 is TGTGCCAGCAGCGTAGTAGGGCTAGCGGGAGGAGATGAGCAGTTCTTC. It translates to CASSVVGLAGGDEQFF.

This rearrangement joins TRBV11-3 to TRBJ2-7; D is perhaps TRBD2 (6 bases). In germline, CDR1 is SGHNT, CDR2 YENEEA. The CDR3 is 15 amino acids. V lost 5 bases to trimming and J lost 4 bases, with 18 bases between them. The CDR3: CASSPLGLGGYEQYF. The DNA for the CDR3 is TGTGCCAGCAGCCCCCTCGGACTCGGGGGTTACGAGCAGTACTTC.

The chain couples TRBV5-1 to TRBJ2-2, with D perhaps TRBD1 (7 bases). This CDR3 spans 15 amino acids. Between the trimmed V and J ends, which lost 0 bases and 6 bases, there was a span of 12 bases. Germline CDR1 SGHRS, CDR2 YFSETQ. CDR3 residues: CASSLARGAAGELFF. CDR3 nucleotide sequence: TGCGCCAGCAGCTTGGCCAGGGGGGCTGCCGGGGAGCTGTTTTTT.

This chain links TRBV7-2 with TRBJ1-1; 10 bases are shared with TRBD1. The germline gives CDR1 SGHTA, CDR2 FQGNSA. The CDR3 spans 13 residues. V trimming: 2 bases; J trimming: 10 bases; junction bases outside the gene matches: 4. In nucleotides, the CDR3 is TGTGCCAGCAGCTTAAGGGACAGGGGTTCAGCTTTCTTT. Its translation: CASSLRDRGSAFF.

The rearrangement links TRBV19 to TRBJ2-7; TRBD2 matches 13 bases. V trimming: 5 bases; J trimming: 3 bases; junction bases outside the gene matches: 7. CDR1 is LNHDA and CDR2 is SQIVND in the germline V gene (reference sequence). The CDR3 consists of 16 residues. CDR3: CASSARTSGSIYEQYF. CDR3 sequence (DNA): TGTGCCAGTAGTGCCCGGACTAGCGGGAGTATCTACGAGCAGTACTTC.

The chain joins TRBV28 to TRBJ2-5; 8 positions match TRBD1. The CDR3 extends over 14 amino acids. Germline values: CDR1 MDHEN, CDR2 SYDVKM. The V segment lost 5 bases and the J segment 9 bases; nucleotides outside the gene matches: 11. CDR3 in amino acids: CASSTPRRGRAQYF. In DNA form, the CDR3 reads TGTGCCAGCAGTACCCCGCGCAGGGGGCGCGCCCAGTACTTC.

The V gene is TRBV7-9, the J gene TRBJ1-1; D is ambiguous. CDR1 and CDR2 from the germline V gene are SEHNR and FQNEAQ (reference sequence). Trimming removed 3 bases from V and 1 base from J, with 6 bases in between. The CDR3 has 13 residues. DNA for the CDR3: TGTGCCAGCAGCTTCCAGGAGAACACTGAAGCTTTCTTT. Its protein is CASSFQENTEAFF.

The genes are TRBV5-1 and TRBJ2-1, with D unclear. The CDR3 is made up of 13 amino acids. Germline V gene data show CDR1 as SGHRS and CDR2 as YFSETQ. V lost 0 bases and J lost 5, with 6 bases in between. The CDR3 bases are TGCGCCAGCAGCTTGGGGCTCGACAATGAGCAGTTCTTC. It yields the protein CASSLGLDNEQFF. The complete variable domain, with remaining parts taken from reference TRBV5-1 and TRBJ2-1, reads KAGVTQTPRYLIKTRGQQVTLSCSPISGHRSVSWYQQTPGQGLQFLFEYFSETQRNKGNFPGRFSGRQFSNSRSEMNVSTLELGDSALYLCASSLGLDNEQFFGPGTRLTVL.

J is TRBJ1-2 and V is TRBV1; TRBD1 is taken as the D call from the table, unchecked against the DNA. TRBV1 is a pseudogene locus. The CDR3 runs 14 residues. The CDR3: CTSSQQGSGYGYTF. In DNA form, the CDR3 reads TGCACCAGCAGCCAACAGGGATCGGGCTATGGCTACACCTTC.

V is TRBV4-1 and J is TRBJ2-7, with D possibly called TRBD1 or TRBD2 (5 bases each). CDR3 length equals 14 residues. Looked up from germline, CDR1 is MGHRA and CDR2 is YSYEKL. The ends were cut back, 1 base at V and 2 bases at J, with 9 bases in the middle. CDR3 protein: CASSQAGAAYEQYF. CDR3 sequence (DNA): TGCGCCAGCAGCCAAGCCGGGGCCGCCTACGAGCAGTACTTC.

The rearrangement uses TRBV18 and TRBJ1-4, with TRBD1 identical over 7 bases. The CDR3 is 18 amino acids. CDR1 and CDR2 from the germline V gene are KGHSH and LQKENI. V lost 0 bases to trimming and J lost 7 bases; unmatched junction nucleotides: 14. Here the CDR3 DNA reads TGTGCCAGCTCACCACCTAGGGACAGTGGACTAGTGGGTGAAAAACTGTTTTTT. Translating gives CASSPPRDSGLVGEKLFF.

J is TRBJ2-7 and V is TRBV9, with 9 bases that match TRBD1. Germline V gene data show CDR1 as SGDLS and CDR2 as YYNGEE. This CDR3 is built from 13 residues. Germline trimming cut 3 bases from V and 6 bases from J; bases unmatched to any gene: 4. CDR3 region: CASSGQGEGEQYF. As DNA, the CDR3 is TGTGCCAGCAGCGGACAGGGGGAGGGCGAGCAGTACTTC.

V usage is TRBV21-1 and J usage is TRBJ2-7; the table's D call, TRBD2, has no DNA check behind it. TRBV21-1 counts as a pseudogene. CDR3 length: 18 residues. In DNA form, the CDR3 reads TGTGCCAGCAGCAAAACAAAAGCGGGAGGGCCAATCTCCTACGAGCAGTACTTC. Translated: CASSKTKAGGPISYEQYF.

The chain has TRBV5-1 and TRBJ2-7, with D possibly matching TRBD2 (6 bases). This CDR3 is built from 16 residues. Germline V lookup: CDR1 SGHRS, CDR2 YFSETQ. Trimming stripped 4 bases from V and 0 bases from J, with 17 bases between. The CDR3 spells CASSLTGTLSSYEQYF. Written as DNA, the CDR3 is TGCGCCAGCAGCCTAACGGGGACTTTAAGCTCCTACGAGCAGTACTTC.